This T cell receptor (beta chain) was profiled in a study of cytomegalovirus exposure and HLA in healthy donors. The study's findings and limits: It was confirmed in vitro that a few of the CMV-associated chains were specific for CMV antigens.

As to this clone: As yet, its antigen is unknown.

These donors were members of the approximately 110-subject validation cohort, a group separate from the approximately 700-subject first cohort. The trim removed 0 bases at V and 9 bases at J, leaving 4 bases unmatched. CDR3 length equals 14 residues. The germline gives CDR1 SNHLY, CDR2 FYNNEI. Clones were sequenced by immunoSEQ multiplex PCR, and TCRdb holds only the in-frame ones, with some missing. The data show a few hundred thousand clones, about 91% seen once. The TCR was taken from a young woman in good health and CMV-seronegative. Source material: PBMCs. The chain recombines TRBV2 with TRBJ2-1; TRBD2 agrees at 8 bases. CDR3 sequence (DNA): TGTGCCAGCAGTGAAGCTAGCGGGATCAGTGAGCAGTTCTTC. It translates to CASSEASGISEQFF.